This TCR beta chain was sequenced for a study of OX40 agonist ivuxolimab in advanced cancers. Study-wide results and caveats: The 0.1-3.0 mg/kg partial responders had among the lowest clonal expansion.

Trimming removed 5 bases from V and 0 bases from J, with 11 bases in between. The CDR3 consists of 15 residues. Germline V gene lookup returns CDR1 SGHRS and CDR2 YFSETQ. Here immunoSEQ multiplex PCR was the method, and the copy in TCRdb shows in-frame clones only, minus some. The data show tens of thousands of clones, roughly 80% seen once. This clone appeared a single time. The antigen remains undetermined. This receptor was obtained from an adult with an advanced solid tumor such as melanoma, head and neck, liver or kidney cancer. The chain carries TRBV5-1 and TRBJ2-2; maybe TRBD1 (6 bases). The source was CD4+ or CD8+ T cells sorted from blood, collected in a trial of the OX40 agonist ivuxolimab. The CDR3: CASRLQGTNTGELFF. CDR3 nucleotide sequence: TGCGCCAGCAGGCTACAGGGTACGAACACCGGGGAGCTGTTTTTT.